A single sample is the source of the 8 T cell receptor beta chains below, sequenced in a study of a mutant IDH1 vaccine in newly diagnosed glioma (dated by TCRdb to 2020 to 2022). The antigens these receptors bind are not known. Per the publication, the time point label means: week 5, during vaccination. Each vaccine dose was 300 ug of a 20-mer mutant IDH1 peptide in Montanide, given subcutaneously with topical imiquimod. Library method: the immunoSEQ multiplex PCR assay. Held by TCRdb, this immuneACCESS table contains in-frame sequences only and omits some clones. Under half of the omission traces to an unresolved V gene where checked; the cause of the rest is unknown. Across this sample there are 50,000 to 60,000 clones, with about 77% seen only once. The ten largest clones add up to about 5.2% of the sample. The material sequenced was PBMCs, taken from a glioma patient whose treatment included an IDH1 peptide vaccine. The source is a man aged 50 to 59 with glioma.

The CDR3 reads CAIGGGTDQPQHF. The DNA for the CDR3 is TGTGCCATCGGAGGGGGGACCGATCAGCCCCAGCATTTT. V usage is TRBV10-3 and J usage is TRBJ1-5; tentative D call: TRBD1 (6 bases). The CDR3 sequence is 13 residues long. Germline V gene data show CDR1 as ENHRY and CDR2 as SYGVKD. V lost 8 bases to trimming and J lost 5 bases, with 13 bases between them.

CDR3: CASSPTSLNTEAFF. The CDR3 nucleotides read TGTGCCAGCTCACCAACCTCACTGAACACTGAAGCTTTCTTT. This rearrangement joins TRBV18 to TRBJ1-1; unclear D gene. Germline CDR1 KGHSH, CDR2 LQKENI. V gave up 2 bases and J gave up 0 bases, with 7 bases separating them. The CDR3 spans 14 residues.

This sequence joins TRBV6-1 and TRBJ2-7, with 8 bases identical to TRBD1. The V segment lost 8 bases and the J segment 3 bases; nucleotides outside the gene matches: 12. The CDR3 extends over 15 amino acids. CDR1 is MNHNS, CDR2 SASEGT, per germline. The CDR3 coding sequence is TGTGCCAGCTTTCAGGGGGCCCCTAAACGCTACGAGCAGTACTTC. This sequence encodes CASFQGAPKRYEQYF.

The chain joins TRBV30 to TRBJ1-1; D is unresolved. The CDR3 is 14 amino acids. Deletions cut 3 bases from V and 1 base from J, with 12 bases between. Germline V gives CDR1 GTSNPN, CDR2 SVGIG (reference sequence). For the CDR3, the DNA is TGTGCCTGGAGCCGAATAACGAGGAACACTGAAGCTTTCTTT. Encoded protein: CAWSRITRNTEAFF.

The CDR3 loop reads CASSFAGSYEQYF. The CDR3 nucleotides are TGTGCCAGCAGTTTCGCCGGCTCCTACGAGCAGTACTTC. The chain carries TRBV27 and TRBJ2-7; D not resolved. V lost 3 bases, J lost 0 bases, and 6 bases lay in between. The CDR3 is 13 amino acids. Looked up from germline, CDR1 is MNHEY and CDR2 is SMNVEV (reference sequence).

CDR3 DNA sequence: TGCGCCAGCAGCTTGGGGTGGGCGGGGGAGTCTATGGATGAGCAGTTCTTC. This codes for CASSLGWAGESMDEQFF. V gene TRBV5-1 combines with J gene TRBJ2-1; 7 bases agree with TRBD2. Per germline, CDR1 SGHRS and CDR2 YFSETQ. The CDR3 extends over 17 amino acids. The V segment lost 0 bases and the J segment 8 bases; nucleotides outside the gene matches: 14.

The chain links TRBV7-2 to TRBJ2-7; possible D gene TRBD1, 5 bases. Trimming removed 4 bases at V and 2 bases at J, with 18 bases between. Germline V gene lookup returns CDR1 SGHTA and CDR2 FQGNSA. This CDR3 has 16 amino acids. The DNA of the CDR3 is TGTGCCAGCAGCTCCCGACGCGCAGGGTCCCCCTACGAGCAGTACTTC. This translates into CASSSRRAGSPYEQYF.

The chain employs TRBV14 and TRBJ2-2; D is undetermined. Germline lookup yields CDR1 SGHDN and CDR2 FVKESK. V was shortened by 2 bases and J by 1 base, with 8 bases between the two germline ends. This CDR3 comprises 15 residues. Here the CDR3 reads CASSQFLRNTGELFF. In nucleotides, the CDR3 is TGTGCCAGCAGCCAATTCCTACGGAACACCGGGGAGCTGTTTTTT.